Sequencing of this T cell receptor (beta chain) was carried out in a study of blood T cell repertoires in COVID-19. The wider study: Nucleic acid was either cDNA or gDNA, and it came from T cells, B-cell-depleted T cells, or PBMCs.

Germline V lookup: CDR1 LNHDA, CDR2 SQIVND (reference sequence). This CDR3 comprises 15 residues. J gave up 6 bases and V 3 bases, and 6 bases lay outside the gene matches. This clone was counted once. In the authors' workflow: Reference gene primers were amplified, and this amplification served to estimate nucleated cell counts. Libraries were prepared by immunoSEQ multiplex PCR; TCRdb keeps only in-frame clonotypes and omits some of them. Clone size and V and J calls were adopted from that table, with D and trimming inferred from the DNA. The profile covers roughly 180,000 clones, with approximately 80% appearing a single time and about 6.4% taken by the ten largest.

Sequenced input: peripheral blood. The sequence was collected from a human donor in a cohort sampled during active COVID-19. The J gene is TRBJ2-1, the V gene TRBV19; 9 bases are a match to TRBD2. The CDR3 nucleotides are TGTGCCAGTAGTATGGGTAGCGGGGGTTCCAATGAGCAGTTCTTC. It encodes CASSMGSGGSNEQFF.